What follows describes a single T cell receptor beta chain. The data are from a study of blood T cell repertoires in COVID-19. Looking at the study overall: Acute and convalescent COVID-19 samples came from the United States, Italy and Spain. The analysed material was cDNA or gDNA that came from T cells, B-cell-depleted T cells, or PBMCs.

V was pared by 0 bases and J by 7 bases, with 6 bases of the junction left unmatched. This CDR3 comprises 14 residues. Germline loops: CDR1 SGHRS, CDR2 YFSETQ. Profiling relied on immunoSEQ multiplex PCR, and the TCRdb table lists in-frame clones only, not all of them. The sample holds about 69,000 clones, 79% seen once. The sample was peripheral blood. The chain couples TRBV5-1 to TRBJ1-2; 7 bases are shared with TRBD1. The receptor's source is a man aged 55 to 69 with acute or convalescent COVID-19. In DNA form, the CDR3 reads TGCGCCAGCAGCTTGGACAGGGGAGGAGGTGGCTACACCTTC. Translation: CASSLDRGGGGYTF.